This is a list of T cell receptor beta chains from one sample in a study of blood T cell repertoires in COVID-19. The repertoire was sequenced with immunoSEQ multiplex PCR; TCRdb's copy has only in-frame clones and lacks some. The repertoire holds roughly 68,000 clones, about nine tenths seen once, with less than 55% in the top ten. What was sequenced was peripheral blood. The receptors derive from a woman aged 55-69 years with COVID-19, enrolled during active disease. Each CDR3 is given with its conserved first and last residue. Fields, in order: D gene, V gene, clone size, J gene, CDR3 DNA, CDR3 protein. D genes are given only for firm matches. For some rows the clone size is stated as once, few or many, or as a class when expanded; others skip it.

D gene: TRBD2
V gene: TRBV24-1
clone size: NA
J gene: TRBJ2-1
CDR3 DNA: TGTGCCACCAGTGCGGCGGGACTAGCGGGAACACCCAATGAGCAGTTCTTC
CDR3 protein: CATSAAGLAGTPNEQFF

D gene: TRBD1
V gene: TRBV5-1
clone size: NA
J gene: TRBJ2-7
CDR3 DNA: TGCGCCAGCAGCTCTGGACAGGATTATTTGGGAGCCTACGAGCAGTACTTC
CDR3 protein: CASSSGQDYLGAYEQYF

D gene: NA
V gene: TRBV7-2
clone size: NA
J gene: TRBJ1-6
CDR3 DNA: TGTGCCAGCAGCTCCGGACAGTATAATTCACCCCTCCACTTT
CDR3 protein: CASSSGQYNSPLHF

D gene: TRBD1
V gene: TRBV30
clone size: NA
J gene: TRBJ1-4
CDR3 DNA: TGTGCCATTCGTCCGGGACAGGGGGCATTTGGCACTAATGAAAAACTGTTTTTT
CDR3 protein: CAIRPGQGAFGTNEKLFF

D gene: NA
V gene: TRBV29-1
clone size: NA
J gene: TRBJ2-7
CDR3 DNA: TGCAGCGTTGTGGAACAGGCAGCCTACGAGCAGTACTTC
CDR3 protein: CSVVEQAAYEQYF

D gene: NA
V gene: TRBV11-3
clone size: NA
J gene: TRBJ1-4
CDR3 DNA: TGTGCCAGCAGGTCACTCAGCGCCCCAAAACTGTTTTTT
CDR3 protein: CASRSLSAPKLFF

D gene: TRBD2
V gene: TRBV10-2
clone size: NA
J gene: TRBJ2-2
CDR3 DNA: TGCGCCAGCACCGCGATACTAGCGGGGGGTTCTAAGGACGGGGAGCTGTTTTTT
CDR3 protein: CASTAILAGGSKDGELFF

D gene: TRBD1
V gene: TRBV6-2/TRBV6-3
clone size: NA
J gene: TRBJ1-2
CDR3 DNA: TGTGCCAGCAGTTATCTTGACAGGGGATACTATGGCTACACCTTC
CDR3 protein: CASSYLDRGYYGYTF

D gene: TRBD1
V gene: TRBV12-3/TRBV12-4
clone size: NA
J gene: TRBJ1-2
CDR3 DNA: TGTGCCAGCAGTCAGGGACAGGGGGGCTACACCTTC
CDR3 protein: CASSQGQGGYTF

D gene: TRBD2
V gene: TRBV2
clone size: NA
J gene: TRBJ2-3
CDR3 DNA: TGTGCCAGCAGTGATCGGACTAGATCAAGCGATACGCAGTATTTT
CDR3 protein: CASSDRTRSSDTQYF

D gene: TRBD1
V gene: TRBV30
clone size: once
J gene: TRBJ1-1
CDR3 DNA: TGTGCCTGGAGCTGGGACAGGGTGAGCACTGAAGCTTTCTTT
CDR3 protein: CAWSWDRVSTEAFF

D gene: TRBD2
V gene: TRBV7-6
clone size: NA
J gene: TRBJ2-1
CDR3 DNA: TGTGCCAGCAGCCAGCGGACTAGCGGAATGTTCGGTAATGAGCAGTTCTTC
CDR3 protein: CASSQRTSGMFGNEQFF

D gene: TRBD1
V gene: TRBV5-1
clone size: NA
J gene: TRBJ1-4
CDR3 DNA: TGCGCCAGCAGGCCAACAGGGGGCGTTTATGAAAAACTGTTTTTT
CDR3 protein: CASRPTGGVYEKLFF

D gene: TRBD2
V gene: TRBV4-2
clone size: NA
J gene: TRBJ2-3
CDR3 DNA: TGTGCCAGCAGCCAAGGACTAGCGGGGGCCCTCACAGATACGCAGTATTTT
CDR3 protein: CASSQGLAGALTDTQYF

D gene: NA
V gene: TRBV7-2
clone size: NA
J gene: TRBJ2-5
CDR3 DNA: TGTGCCAGCAGCTCTCCCTTAACCCAGTACTTC
CDR3 protein: CASSSPLTQYF

D gene: NA
V gene: TRBV7-9
clone size: NA
J gene: TRBJ1-2
CDR3 DNA: TGTGCCAGCAGCTCCACGGACGGAGGCTATGGCTACACCTTC
CDR3 protein: CASSSTDGGYGYTF

D gene: TRBD1
V gene: TRBV6-5
clone size: NA
J gene: TRBJ2-7
CDR3 DNA: TGTGCCAGCAGTCCGGGACAGGGAAGCGTCGAGCAGTACTTC
CDR3 protein: CASSPGQGSVEQYF

D gene: NA
V gene: TRBV28
clone size: NA
J gene: TRBJ1-6
CDR3 DNA: TGTGCCAGCAGTTTGGAGTATCCACCCCTCCACTTT
CDR3 protein: CASSLEYPPLHF

D gene: NA
V gene: TRBV6-2/TRBV6-3
clone size: NA
J gene: TRBJ1-1
CDR3 DNA: TGTGCCAGCAGTTACGGGCGGGGGAACACTGAAGCTTTCTTT
CDR3 protein: CASSYGRGNTEAFF

D gene: NA
V gene: TRBV12-3/TRBV12-4
clone size: once
J gene: TRBJ1-4
CDR3 DNA: TGTGCCAGCAGTGGACAGATTAATGAAAAACTGTTTTTT
CDR3 protein: CASSGQINEKLFF

D gene: NA
V gene: TRBV18
clone size: NA
J gene: TRBJ1-2
CDR3 DNA: TGTGCCAGCTCACCTGACGAGGGCTGGATTAACGGCTACACCTTC
CDR3 protein: CASSPDEGWINGYTF

D gene: TRBD1
V gene: TRBV6-2/TRBV6-3
clone size: NA
J gene: TRBJ1-5
CDR3 DNA: TGTGCCAGCAGTTGGGGGACAGGGAGCAATCAGCCCCAGCATTTT
CDR3 protein: CASSWGTGSNQPQHF

D gene: TRBD2
V gene: TRBV5-4
clone size: NA
J gene: TRBJ2-3
CDR3 DNA: TGTGCCAGCAGCTGGGGGACTAGCGGGTCCTGGGATACGCAGTATTTT
CDR3 protein: CASSWGTSGSWDTQYF

D gene: NA
V gene: TRBV30
clone size: once
J gene: TRBJ2-5
CDR3 DNA: TGTGCCTGGGAACCGGGGGAGACCCAGTACTTC
CDR3 protein: CAWEPGETQYF

D gene: NA
V gene: TRBV11-2
clone size: NA
J gene: TRBJ2-5
CDR3 DNA: TGTGCCAGCAGCTTAGGGACAGTCTTCCAAGAGACCCAGTACTTC
CDR3 protein: CASSLGTVFQETQYF

D gene: NA
V gene: TRBV5-4
clone size: NA
J gene: TRBJ2-2
CDR3 DNA: TGTGCCAGCAGCTTGGTAGGGGGTAGCACCGGGGAGCTGTTTTTT
CDR3 protein: CASSLVGGSTGELFF

D gene: TRBD1
V gene: TRBV6-2/TRBV6-3
clone size: once
J gene: TRBJ2-2
CDR3 DNA: TGTGCCAGCAGTGGACAGGGGCCTACGAACACCGGGGAGCTGTTTTTT
CDR3 protein: CASSGQGPTNTGELFF

D gene: TRBD1
V gene: TRBV6-6
clone size: NA
J gene: TRBJ2-7
CDR3 DNA: TGTGCCAGCAGTTCGGGACAGGGATTCGACGAGCAGTACTTC
CDR3 protein: CASSSGQGFDEQYF

D gene: NA
V gene: TRBV5-1
clone size: NA
J gene: TRBJ2-7
CDR3 DNA: TGCGCCAGCAGCCCCGGGGGTCTAAACGAGCAGTACTTC
CDR3 protein: CASSPGGLNEQYF

D gene: TRBD1
V gene: TRBV15
clone size: NA
J gene: TRBJ1-1
CDR3 DNA: TGTGCCACCAGGCCGGGACAGGCCCCTAAGAAAGTGTGGGACACTGAAGCTTTCTTT
CDR3 protein: CATRPGQAPKKVWDTEAFF

D gene: NA
V gene: TRBV13
clone size: large
J gene: TRBJ1-1
CDR3 DNA: TGTGCCAGCAGCCCTCGCGCAGGGAGGCACACTGAAGCTTTCTTT
CDR3 protein: CASSPRAGRHTEAFF

D gene: TRBD2
V gene: TRBV5-1
clone size: NA
J gene: TRBJ2-5
CDR3 DNA: TGCGCCAGCAGCTTGGGGGAGGGGACCCAGTACTTC
CDR3 protein: CASSLGEGTQYF

D gene: NA
V gene: TRBV6-5
clone size: NA
J gene: TRBJ1-1
CDR3 DNA: TGTGCCAGCATCGCAAGAGAGAACACTGAAGCTTTCTTT
CDR3 protein: CASIARENTEAFF

D gene: TRBD1
V gene: TRBV6-1
clone size: NA
J gene: TRBJ1-2
CDR3 DNA: TGTGCCAGCAGTGATGGGGACAGGGGCGTCTATGGCTACACCTTC
CDR3 protein: CASSDGDRGVYGYTF

D gene: NA
V gene: TRBV2
clone size: NA
J gene: TRBJ1-2
CDR3 DNA: TGTGCCAGCGGGTCGAGGGTTTCTTATGGCTACACCTTC
CDR3 protein: CASGSRVSYGYTF

D gene: TRBD1
V gene: TRBV4-1
clone size: once
J gene: TRBJ1-1
CDR3 DNA: TGCGCCAGCAGCCTCCAACAGGGGGGAACTGAAGCTTTCTTT
CDR3 protein: CASSLQQGGTEAFF

D gene: NA
V gene: TRBV3-1/TRBV3-2
clone size: NA
J gene: TRBJ1-3
CDR3 DNA: TGTGCCAGCAGCCCGCGGGAGGGATGGCCCTCTGGAAACACCATATATTTT
CDR3 protein: CASSPREGWPSGNTIYF

D gene: NA
V gene: TRBV19
clone size: NA
J gene: TRBJ1-3
CDR3 DNA: TGTGCCAGTAGCATGGGTGGAGAGTCTGGAAACACCATATATTTT
CDR3 protein: CASSMGGESGNTIYF